This T cell receptor (beta chain) was retrieved from a study of control samples from healthy donors and cancer patients. Repertoires were generated with immunoSEQ multiplex PCR, while TCRdb's copy carries only in-frame clones and drops some. This sample has over 70,000 clones, with approximately 91% found just once. This clone has only one observation. Germline CDR1 SGHAT, CDR2 FQNNGV. With 5 bases clipped from V and 1 base from J, the junction kept 11 bases outside the gene matches. The CDR3 covers 16 residues. The rearrangement joins TRBV11-2 to TRBJ2-7, with 7 positions matching TRBD1. The sequence was collected from a woman aged 55-69 years in good health. Sequenced input: blood. CDR3 DNA sequence: TGTGCCAGCAGCGGTAGAAGACAGGGTAGGTCCTACGAGCAGTACTTC. Protein sequence: CASSGRRQGRSYEQYF.